These T cell receptor beta chains were read from a single sample in a study of T-cell memory formation after mild COVID-19. TCRdb re-called the 5' RACE reads with MiXCR, one entry per CDR3 protein. The sample holds around 300,000 distinct CDR3 sequences, 8% to 9% seen once. The sample comprised PBMCs or a T cell subset sorted from them (not recorded which). The receptor source for this set is a man aged 18 to 29 who had mild COVID-19 (a few samples of this study predate the infection). Cell type and time point are not known. CDR3s include the opening cysteine and the closing phenylalanine or tryptophan. A D gene is named only where the DNA matches it firmly. A row's size may be missing; if present it is once, few, many or a size class.

>TRBJ2-1|TRBD2|NA|TRBV7-9
CASSFGGEDNEQFF
TGTGCCAGCAGCTTCGGGGGGGAGGACAATGAGCAGTTCTTC
>TRBJ1-5|NA|NA|TRBV2
CASSVLGGGQPQHF
TGTGCCAGCAGTGTACTAGGGGGTGGTCAGCCCCAGCATTTT
>TRBJ2-1|TRBD1|NA|TRBV7-7
CASSLGGGTGGWNEQFF
TGTGCTAGCAGCTTAGGTGGCGGGACAGGGGGCTGGAATGAGCAGTTCTTC
>TRBJ2-3|NA|NA|TRBV27
CASSHSLLDTQYF
TGTGCCAGCAGTCACTCGCTCCTGGATACGCAGTATTTT
>TRBJ1-2|NA|NA|TRBV12-3/TRBV12-4
CASSLKVSLVGYTF
TGTGCCAGCAGTTTGAAAGTCAGCCTCGTGGGCTACACCTTC
>TRBJ2-5|TRBD2|few|TRBV4-2
CASSQDRSGGPATQYF
TGTGCCAGCAGCCAAGATCGCAGCGGGGGGCCGGCGACCCAGTACTTC
>TRBJ2-2|TRBD1|NA|TRBV5-1
CASSPGTGRTGELFF
TGCGCCAGCAGCCCGGGGACAGGTAGAACCGGGGAGCTGTTTTTT
>TRBJ2-1|NA|many|TRBV4-3
CASSLFTRGISYNEQFF
TGCGCCAGCAGCCTATTTACAAGGGGGATCTCCTACAATGAGCAGTTCTTC
>TRBJ2-7|TRBD2|NA|TRBV12-3/TRBV12-4
CASSSLRSLAGGSYEQYF
TGTGCCAGCAGTTCCTTGAGGTCCTTGGCGGGGGGCTCCTACGAGCAGTACTTC
>TRBJ2-1|NA|few|TRBV7-2
CASSTRQDNEQFF
TGTGCCAGCAGCACCCGACAGGACAATGAGCAGTTCTTC
>TRBJ2-1|TRBD2|NA|TRBV3-1
CASSRLAGINEQFF
TGTGCCAGCAGCCGACTAGCGGGGATTAATGAGCAGTTCTTC
>TRBJ2-1|NA|NA|TRBV20-1
CSAGLFSSSYNEQFF
TGCAGTGCCGGTCTGTTTTCAAGCTCCTACAATGAGCAGTTCTTC
>TRBJ1-1|NA|few|TRBV6-5
CASSYARRGTEAFF
TGTGCCAGCAGTTACGCTCGGAGAGGCACTGAAGCTTTCTTT
>TRBJ1-1|TRBD1|few|TRBV6-2/TRBV6-3
CASSYGTAEVAEAFF
TGTGCCAGCAGTTACGGGACAGCCGAGGTAGCTGAAGCTTTCTTT
>TRBJ1-1|TRBD1|NA|TRBV5-1
CASSTDRGLSLNTEAFF
TGCGCCAGCAGCACCGACAGGGGGCTCAGTTTGAACACTGAAGCTTTCTTT
>TRBJ2-2|NA|few|TRBV27
CASSLYQGRTGELFF
TGTGCCAGCAGTTTATACCAGGGGAGGACCGGGGAGCTGTTTTTT
>TRBJ1-2|NA|NA|TRBV7-9
CASSLGRLSYGYTF
TGTGCCAGCAGCTTAGGACGGCTAAGCTATGGCTACACCTTC
>TRBJ2-1|TRBD1|few|TRBV20-1
CSASSPRDRESSEQFF
TGCAGTGCTAGCTCCCCGAGGGACAGGGAGTCTAGTGAGCAGTTCTTC
>TRBJ2-4|NA|NA|TRBV19
CASSTQGLGGIQYF
TGTGCCAGTAGTACACAGGGATTGGGGGGCATTCAGTACTTC
>TRBJ2-1|NA|NA|TRBV15
CATRMAYAGEQFF
TGTGCCACCAGAATGGCCTACGCGGGTGAGCAGTTCTTC
>TRBJ2-5|NA|many|TRBV7-2
CASSPIPGGPQYF
TGTGCCAGCAGCCCTATCCCAGGGGGGCCACAGTACTTC
>TRBJ1-1|TRBD1|few|TRBV12-3/TRBV12-4
CASSNNRGSTEAFF
TGTGCCAGCAGTAATAACAGGGGAAGCACTGAAGCTTTCTTT
>TRBJ2-5|TRBD1|NA|TRBV12-3/TRBV12-4
CASSPHRGKQETQYF
TGTGCCAGCAGTCCACACAGGGGGAAGCAAGAGACCCAGTACTTC
>TRBJ2-2|TRBD2|many|TRBV7-2
CASSLRFGGVRTGELFF
TGTGCCAGCAGCTTACGGTTCGGGGGGGTTCGCACCGGGGAGCTGTTTTTT
>TRBJ2-3|NA|NA|TRBV5-6
CASSLTRPDTQYF
TGTGCCAGCAGCTTGACTAGACCAGATACGCAGTATTTT
>TRBJ1-5|NA|many|TRBV7-2
CASSFAGADEPQHF
TGTGCCAGCAGCTTCGCAGGGGCGGACGAGCCCCAGCATTTT
>TRBJ2-5|NA|few|TRBV6-2/TRBV6-3
CASSYLADKETQYF
TGTGCCAGCAGTTATCTAGCAGATAAAGAGACCCAGTACTTC
>TRBJ1-5|TRBD1|NA|TRBV7-3
CASSFMDRGTAGQPQHF
TGTGCCAGCAGCTTTATGGACAGGGGAACAGCTGGTCAGCCCCAGCATTTT
>TRBJ1-6|NA|many|TRBV4-3
CASSQALRIYGGGSPLHF
TGCGCCAGCAGCCAAGCTCTTAGAATCTACGGCGGGGGATCACCCCTCCACTTT
>TRBJ1-1|NA|NA|TRBV12-3/TRBV12-4
CASSFAGRSEAFF
TGTGCCAGCAGTTTCGCGGGGCGATCCGAAGCTTTCTTT
>TRBJ2-5|NA|many|TRBV12-3/TRBV12-4
CASSPHAETQYF
TGTGCCAGCAGTCCACACGCGGAGACCCAGTACTTC
>TRBJ1-1|TRBD1|few|TRBV29-1
CSVMTGGPNTEAFF
TGCAGCGTGATGACAGGGGGACCCAACACTGAAGCTTTCTTT
>TRBJ2-3|TRBD2|few|TRBV20-1
CSARDPMAGGPTDTQYF
TGCAGTGCTAGAGATCCCATGGCGGGGGGGCCCACAGATACGCAGTATTTT
>TRBJ2-6|NA|NA|TRBV5-6
CASSWLVSSSGANVLTF
TGTGCCAGCAGCTGGCTCGTCTCAAGCTCTGGGGCCAACGTCCTGACTTTC
>TRBJ2-2|NA|NA|TRBV7-2
CASTLPSSGELFF
TGTGCCAGCACCCTTCCCAGTTCCGGGGAGCTGTTTTTT
>TRBJ2-1|NA|many|TRBV5-1
CASSLRNRPTWYNEQFF
TGCGCCAGCAGCTTGAGAAACAGGCCAACATGGTACAATGAGCAGTTCTTC
>TRBJ2-5|TRBD2|few|TRBV2
CASRLRLAGQETQYF
TGTGCCAGTAGGCTAAGACTAGCGGGACAAGAGACCCAGTACTTC
>TRBJ2-1|NA|NA|TRBV4-2
CASSQDRGGARNEQFF
TGTGCCAGCAGCCAAGATAGGGGGGGGGCTCGCAATGAGCAGTTCTTC
>TRBJ1-2|NA|few|TRBV27
CASSFRGGLYGYTF
TGTGCCAGCAGTTTCCGAGGGGGTCTTTATGGCTACACCTTC
>TRBJ1-1|NA|few|TRBV5-1
CASSQGINTEAFF
TGCGCCAGCAGCCAGGGGATAAACACTGAAGCTTTCTTT
>TRBJ2-3|NA|NA|TRBV7-9
CASTRRPDTQYF
TGTGCCAGCACCCGACGGCCAGATACGCAGTATTTT
>TRBJ1-5|NA|few|TRBV24-1
CATSDGQGSGPQHF
TGTGCCACCAGTGACGGGCAGGGGAGCGGGCCCCAGCATTTT
>TRBJ2-3|TRBD1|few|TRBV12-3/TRBV12-4
CASSTTTGGVQADTQYF
TGTGCCAGCAGCACGACGACAGGGGGCGTTCAAGCAGATACGCAGTATTTT
>TRBJ2-4|NA|many|TRBV4-1
CASRGDSARAKNIQYF
TGCGCCAGCAGGGGGGACTCAGCTCGAGCCAAAAACATTCAGTACTTC
>TRBJ1-2|NA|NA|TRBV6-6
CASSYSIGINYGYTF
TGTGCCAGCAGTTACTCGATAGGGATTAACTATGGCTACACCTTC
>TRBJ1-2|NA|few|TRBV27
CASSFDGWGYGYTF
TGTGCCAGCAGTTTCGACGGCTGGGGCTATGGCTACACCTTC
>TRBJ1-3|NA|many|TRBV29-1
CSVERGVSGNTIYF
TGCAGCGTTGAGCGCGGGGTCTCTGGAAACACCATATATTTT
>TRBJ2-5|NA|NA|TRBV7-3
CASSLRGQDQWETQYF
TGTGCCAGCAGCTTAAGAGGACAAGACCAGTGGGAGACCCAGTACTTC
>TRBJ2-1|NA|NA|TRBV18
CASSPSPGESYNEQFF
TGTGCCAGCTCACCCTCCCCCGGGGAATCCTACAATGAGCAGTTCTTC